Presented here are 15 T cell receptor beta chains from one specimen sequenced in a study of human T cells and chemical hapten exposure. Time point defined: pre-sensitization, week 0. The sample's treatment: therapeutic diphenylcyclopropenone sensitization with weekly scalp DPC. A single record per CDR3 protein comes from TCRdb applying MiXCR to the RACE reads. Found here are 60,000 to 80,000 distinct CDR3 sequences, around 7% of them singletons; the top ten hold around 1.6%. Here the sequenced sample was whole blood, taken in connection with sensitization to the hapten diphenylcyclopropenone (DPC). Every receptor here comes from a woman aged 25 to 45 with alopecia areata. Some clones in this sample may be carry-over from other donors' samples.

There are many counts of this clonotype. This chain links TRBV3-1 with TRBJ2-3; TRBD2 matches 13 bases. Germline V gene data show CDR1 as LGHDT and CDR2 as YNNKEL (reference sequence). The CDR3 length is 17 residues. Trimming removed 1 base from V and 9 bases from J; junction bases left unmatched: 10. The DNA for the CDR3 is TGTGCCAGCAGCCAAGCCGTCCGGACTAGCGGGGGATGGACGCAGTATTTT. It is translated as CASSQAVRTSGGWTQYF.

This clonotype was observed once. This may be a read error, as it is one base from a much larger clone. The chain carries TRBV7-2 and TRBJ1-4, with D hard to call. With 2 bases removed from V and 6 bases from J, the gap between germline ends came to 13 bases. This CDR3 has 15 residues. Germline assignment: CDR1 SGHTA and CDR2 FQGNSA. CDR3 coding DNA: TGTGCCAGCAGCTTATTAGGAGGAGGTTATGAAAAACTGTTTTTT. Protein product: CASSLLGGGYEKLFF.

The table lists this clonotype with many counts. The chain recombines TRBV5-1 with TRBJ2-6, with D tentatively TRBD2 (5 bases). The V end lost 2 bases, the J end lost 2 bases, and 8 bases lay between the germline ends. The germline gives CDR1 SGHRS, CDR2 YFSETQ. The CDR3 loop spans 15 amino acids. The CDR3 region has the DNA TGCGCCAGCAGCTTAGAGGGCACTGGGGCCAACGTCCTGACTTTC. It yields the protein CASSLEGTGANVLTF.

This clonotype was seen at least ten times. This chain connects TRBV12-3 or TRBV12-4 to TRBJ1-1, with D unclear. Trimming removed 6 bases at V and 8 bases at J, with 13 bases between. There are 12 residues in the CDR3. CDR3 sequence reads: CASSPITTEAFF. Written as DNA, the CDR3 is TGTGCCAGCAGCCCGATTACGACGGAAGCTTTCTTT.

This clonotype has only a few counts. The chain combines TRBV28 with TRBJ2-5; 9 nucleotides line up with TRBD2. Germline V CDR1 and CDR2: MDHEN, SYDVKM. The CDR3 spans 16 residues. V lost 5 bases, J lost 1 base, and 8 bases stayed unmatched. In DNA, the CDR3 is TGTGCCAGCAGTCCAGGGGTAGCGGGGGCCCAAGAGACCCAGTACTTC. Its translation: CASSPGVAGAQETQYF.

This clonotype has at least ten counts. The CDR3 reads CASSPLAGGRNEQFF. Here the CDR3 DNA reads TGTGCCAGCAGCCCCCTAGCGGGGGGGCGGAATGAGCAGTTCTTC. This chain joins TRBV3-1 and TRBJ2-1; 12 nucleotides line up with TRBD2. V lost 4 bases to trimming and J lost 7 bases; unmatched junction nucleotides: 5. The germline V gene encodes CDR1 LGHDT and CDR2 YNNKEL (reference sequence). This CDR3 has 15 residues.

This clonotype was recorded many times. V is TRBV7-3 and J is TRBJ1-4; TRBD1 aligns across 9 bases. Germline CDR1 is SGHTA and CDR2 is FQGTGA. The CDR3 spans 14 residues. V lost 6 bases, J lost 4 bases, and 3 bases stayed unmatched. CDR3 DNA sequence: TGTGCCAGCAGGTTGGACAGGGGTAATGAAAAACTGTTTTTT. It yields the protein CASRLDRGNEKLFF.

In nucleotides, the CDR3 is TGTGCCAGCAGCCAAGCGAACAGGGGGCTGGGCACTGAAGCTTTCTTT. Its translation is CASSQANRGLGTEAFF. The rearrangement links TRBV14 to TRBJ1-1, with 9 bases lining up with TRBD1. The V gene's germline CDR1 is SGHDN and CDR2 FVKESK. J gave up 4 bases and V 1 base, and 7 bases lay outside the gene matches. The CDR3 runs 16 residues.

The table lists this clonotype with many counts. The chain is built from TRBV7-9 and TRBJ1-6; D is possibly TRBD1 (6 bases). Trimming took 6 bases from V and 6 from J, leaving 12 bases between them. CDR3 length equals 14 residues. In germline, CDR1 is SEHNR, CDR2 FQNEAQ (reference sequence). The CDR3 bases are TGTGCCAGCAGTCGACAGGAAAGTAATTCACCCCTCCACTTT. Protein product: CASSRQESNSPLHF.

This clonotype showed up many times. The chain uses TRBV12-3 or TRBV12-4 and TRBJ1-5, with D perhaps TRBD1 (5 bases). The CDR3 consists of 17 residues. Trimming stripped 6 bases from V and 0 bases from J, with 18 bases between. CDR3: CASSPIRGGDSNQPQHF. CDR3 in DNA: TGTGCCAGCAGCCCGATACGGGGGGGAGATAGCAATCAGCCCCAGCATTTT.

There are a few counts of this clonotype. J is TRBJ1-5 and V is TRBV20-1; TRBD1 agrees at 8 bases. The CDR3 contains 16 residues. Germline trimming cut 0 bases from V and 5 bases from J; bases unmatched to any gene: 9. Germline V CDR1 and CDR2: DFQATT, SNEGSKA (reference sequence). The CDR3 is CSARDRAGGIHQPQHF. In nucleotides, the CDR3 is TGCAGTGCTAGAGATCGAGCAGGGGGCATCCATCAGCCCCAGCATTTT.

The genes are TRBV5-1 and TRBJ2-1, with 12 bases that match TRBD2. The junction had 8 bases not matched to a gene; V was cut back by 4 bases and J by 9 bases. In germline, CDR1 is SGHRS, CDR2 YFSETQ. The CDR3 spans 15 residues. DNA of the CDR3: TGCGCCAGCAGCCCTACTAGCGGGGGGTGGAGTGAGCAGTTCTTC. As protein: CASSPTSGGWSEQFF.

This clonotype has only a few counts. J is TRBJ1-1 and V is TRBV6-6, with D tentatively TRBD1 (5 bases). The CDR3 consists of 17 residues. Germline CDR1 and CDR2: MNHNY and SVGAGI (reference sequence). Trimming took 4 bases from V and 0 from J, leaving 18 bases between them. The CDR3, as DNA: TGTGCCAGCAGTTCCACGATGCAGGGTACGGTGAACACTGAAGCTTTCTTT. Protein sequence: CASSSTMQGTVNTEAFF.

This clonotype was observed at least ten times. CDR3 amino acids: CAISETGPLNTGELFF. The CDR3 DNA sequence: TGTGCCATCAGTGAAACGGGACCCCTGAACACCGGGGAGCTGTTTTTT. The chain employs TRBV10-3 and TRBJ2-2, with D possibly being TRBD1 or TRBD2 (5 bases each). The germline gives CDR1 ENHRY, CDR2 SYGVKD. The CDR3 has 16 residues. Trimming left V 3 bases short and J 1 base short, with 12 bases between.

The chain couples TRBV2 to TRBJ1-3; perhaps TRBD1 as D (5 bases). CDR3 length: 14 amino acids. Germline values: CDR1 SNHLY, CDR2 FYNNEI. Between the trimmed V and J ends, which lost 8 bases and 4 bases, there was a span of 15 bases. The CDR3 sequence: CASRGWMPGNTIYF. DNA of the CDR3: TGTGCCAGCCGGGGCTGGATGCCGGGAAACACCATATATTTT.